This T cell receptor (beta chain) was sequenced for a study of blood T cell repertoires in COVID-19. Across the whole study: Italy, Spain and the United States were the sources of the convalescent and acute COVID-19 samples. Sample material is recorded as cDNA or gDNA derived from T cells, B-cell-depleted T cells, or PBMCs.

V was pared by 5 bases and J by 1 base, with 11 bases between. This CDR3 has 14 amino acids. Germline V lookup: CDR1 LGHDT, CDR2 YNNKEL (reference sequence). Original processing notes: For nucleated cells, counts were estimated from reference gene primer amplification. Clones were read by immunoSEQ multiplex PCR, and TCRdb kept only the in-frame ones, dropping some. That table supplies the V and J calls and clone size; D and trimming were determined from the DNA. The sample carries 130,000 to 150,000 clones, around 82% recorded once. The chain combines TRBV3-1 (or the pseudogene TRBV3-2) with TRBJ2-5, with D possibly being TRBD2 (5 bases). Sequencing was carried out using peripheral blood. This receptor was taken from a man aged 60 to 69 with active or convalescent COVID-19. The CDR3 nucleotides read TGTGCCAGCAGCGTGGGAGTACCCCAAGAGACCCAGTACTTC. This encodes CASSVGVPQETQYF.